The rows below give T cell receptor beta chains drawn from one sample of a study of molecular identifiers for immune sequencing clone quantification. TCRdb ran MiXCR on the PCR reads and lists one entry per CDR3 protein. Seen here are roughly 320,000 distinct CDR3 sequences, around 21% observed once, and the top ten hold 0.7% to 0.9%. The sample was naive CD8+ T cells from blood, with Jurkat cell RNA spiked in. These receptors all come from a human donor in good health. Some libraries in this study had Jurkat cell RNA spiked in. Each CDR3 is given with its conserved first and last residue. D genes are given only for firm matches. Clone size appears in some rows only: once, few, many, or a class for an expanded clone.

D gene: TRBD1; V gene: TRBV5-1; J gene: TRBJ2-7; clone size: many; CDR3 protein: CASSTDRGYYEQYF; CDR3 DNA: TGCGCCAGCAGCACGGACAGGGGGTACTACGAGCAGTACTTC
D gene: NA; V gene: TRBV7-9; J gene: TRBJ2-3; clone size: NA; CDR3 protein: CASSPRTGIGTDTQCF; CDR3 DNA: TGTGCCAGCAGCCCCAGGACCGGGATCGGCACAGATACGCAGTGTTTT
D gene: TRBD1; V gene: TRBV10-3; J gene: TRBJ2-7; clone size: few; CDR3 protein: CAIRLGTGRPSEQYF; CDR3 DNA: TGTGCCATCAGGCTAGGGACAGGGCGGCCAAGCGAGCAGTACTTC
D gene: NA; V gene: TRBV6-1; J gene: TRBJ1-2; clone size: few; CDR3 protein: CASSEWDGRGYGYTF; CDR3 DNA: TGTGCCAGCAGTGAATGGGACGGAAGGGGCTATGGCTACACCTTC
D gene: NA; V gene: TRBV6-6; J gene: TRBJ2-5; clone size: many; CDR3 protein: CASSYGSETQYF; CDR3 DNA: TGTGCCAGCAGTTACGGCTCGGAGACCCAGTACTTC
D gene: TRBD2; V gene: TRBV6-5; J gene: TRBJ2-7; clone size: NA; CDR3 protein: CASSYQTGGFGDEQYF; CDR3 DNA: TGTGCCAGCAGTTACCAAACGGGGGGTTTTGGGGACGAGCAGTACTTC
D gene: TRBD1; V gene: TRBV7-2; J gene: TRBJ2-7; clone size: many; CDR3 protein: CASSLQSGGYYEQYF; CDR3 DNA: TGTGCCAGCAGCTTGCAATCAGGGGGTTACTACGAGCAGTACTTC
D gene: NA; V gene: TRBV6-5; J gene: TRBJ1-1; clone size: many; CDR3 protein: CASSYGAGVEAFF; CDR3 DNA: TGTGCCAGCAGTTACGGGGCAGGGGTTGAAGCTTTCTTT
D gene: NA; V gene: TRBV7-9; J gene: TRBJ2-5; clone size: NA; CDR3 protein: CASSHVGEAEETQYF; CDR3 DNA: TGTGCCAGCAGCCATGTCGGGGAGGCTGAAGAGACCCAGTACTTC
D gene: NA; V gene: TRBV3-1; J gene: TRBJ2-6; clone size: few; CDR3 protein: CASSQGGAGANVLTF; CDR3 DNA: TGTGCCAGCAGCCAAGGGGGGGCTGGGGCCAACGTCCTGACTTTC
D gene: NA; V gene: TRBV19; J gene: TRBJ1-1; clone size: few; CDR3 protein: CASSLGLSEAFF; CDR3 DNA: TGTGCCAGTAGTTTGGGACTTAGTGAAGCTTTCTTT
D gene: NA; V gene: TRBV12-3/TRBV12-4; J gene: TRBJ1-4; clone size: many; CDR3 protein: CASRVGLGEKLFF; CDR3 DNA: TGTGCCAGCAGGGTCGGTCTAGGTGAAAAACTGTTTTTT
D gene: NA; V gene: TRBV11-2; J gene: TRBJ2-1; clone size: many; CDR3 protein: CASSLVWTSVGGSYNEQFF; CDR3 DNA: TGTGCCAGCAGCTTAGTCTGGACCAGCGTAGGGGGGTCCTACAATGAGCAGTTCTTC
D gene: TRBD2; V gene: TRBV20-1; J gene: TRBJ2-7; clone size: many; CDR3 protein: CSARGTSGSAEQYF; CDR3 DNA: TGCAGTGCTAGGGGGACTAGCGGGAGTGCCGAGCAGTACTTC
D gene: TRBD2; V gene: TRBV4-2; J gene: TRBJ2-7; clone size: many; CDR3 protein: CASSQEVRLAGTSYEQYF; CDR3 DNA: TGTGCCAGCAGCCAAGAGGTCAGGTTAGCGGGAACATCCTACGAGCAGTACTTC
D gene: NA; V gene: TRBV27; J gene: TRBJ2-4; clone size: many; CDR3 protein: CASSFGGPARAKNIQYF; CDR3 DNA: TGTGCCAGCAGTTTCGGGGGCCCGGCTCGAGCCAAAAACATTCAGTACTTC
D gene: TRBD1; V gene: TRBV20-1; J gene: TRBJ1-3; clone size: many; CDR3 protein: CSARGPGGPGNTIYF; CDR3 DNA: TGCAGTGCTAGAGGACCAGGGGGCCCTGGAAACACCATATATTTT
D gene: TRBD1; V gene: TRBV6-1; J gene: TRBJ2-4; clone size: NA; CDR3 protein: CASSEWTGGVIQYF; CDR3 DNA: TGTGCCAGCAGTGAATGGACAGGGGGGGTCATTCAGTACTTC
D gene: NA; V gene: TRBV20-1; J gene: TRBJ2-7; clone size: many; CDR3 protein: CSARVSGIASYEQYF; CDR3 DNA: TGCAGTGCTAGAGTTTCCGGGATAGCGAGCTACGAGCAGTACTTC
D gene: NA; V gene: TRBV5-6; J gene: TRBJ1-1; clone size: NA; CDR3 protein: CASSLWPGAEAFF; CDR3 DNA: TGTGCCAGCAGCTTGTGGCCTGGCGCTGAAGCTTTCTTT
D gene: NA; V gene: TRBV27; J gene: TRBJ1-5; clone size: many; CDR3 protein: CASSEINQPQHF; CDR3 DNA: TGTGCCAGCAGTGAGATAAATCAGCCCCAGCATTTT
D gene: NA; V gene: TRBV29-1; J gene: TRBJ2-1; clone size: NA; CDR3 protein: CSVDVGDVYNEQFF; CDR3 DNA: TGCAGCGTTGATGTGGGGGACGTCTACAATGAGCAGTTCTTC
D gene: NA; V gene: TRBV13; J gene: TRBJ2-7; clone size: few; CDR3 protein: CASSLGSGPQSPYEQYF; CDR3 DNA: TGTGCCAGCAGCTTAGGGTCCGGGCCCCAGTCCCCCTACGAGCAGTACTTC
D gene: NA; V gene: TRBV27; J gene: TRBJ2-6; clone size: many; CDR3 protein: CASSFSSLSGANVLTF; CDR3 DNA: TGTGCCAGCAGTTTCTCATCACTCTCTGGGGCCAACGTCCTGACTTTC
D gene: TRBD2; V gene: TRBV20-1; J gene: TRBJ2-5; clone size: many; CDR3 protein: CSAGGSGRQETQYF; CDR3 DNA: TGCAGTGCCGGGGGTAGCGGGAGACAAGAGACCCAGTACTTC
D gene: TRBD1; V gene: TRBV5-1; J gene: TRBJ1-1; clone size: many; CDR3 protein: CASSRDSPDPEAFF; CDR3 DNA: TGCGCCAGCAGCAGGGACAGCCCGGACCCTGAAGCTTTCTTT
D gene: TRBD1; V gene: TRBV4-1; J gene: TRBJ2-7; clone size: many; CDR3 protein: CASSQTAGGMYEQYF; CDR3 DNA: TGCGCCAGCAGCCAAACAGCAGGGGGCATGTACGAGCAGTACTTC
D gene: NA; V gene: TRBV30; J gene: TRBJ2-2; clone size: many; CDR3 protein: CAWSSVSGTGELFF; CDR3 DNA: TGTGCCTGGAGTTCTGTGAGCGGGACCGGGGAGCTGTTTTTT
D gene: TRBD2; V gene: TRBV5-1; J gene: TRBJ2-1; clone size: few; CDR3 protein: CASSLGGAGGPNEQFF; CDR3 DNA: TGCGCCAGCAGCTTGGGCGGAGCGGGGGGGCCGAATGAGCAGTTCTTC
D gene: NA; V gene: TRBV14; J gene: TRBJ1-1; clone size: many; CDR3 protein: CASSQDLGRGSTEAFF; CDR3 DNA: TGTGCCAGCAGCCAAGATTTGGGCAGGGGATCCACTGAAGCTTTCTTT
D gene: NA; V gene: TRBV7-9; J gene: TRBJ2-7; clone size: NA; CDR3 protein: CASTRDESSYEQYF; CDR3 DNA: TGTGCCAGCACTAGGGACGAGAGCTCCTACGAGCAGTACTTC
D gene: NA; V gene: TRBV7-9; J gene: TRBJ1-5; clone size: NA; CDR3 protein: CASSSYFGQSNQPQHF; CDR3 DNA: TGTGCCAGCAGCTCCTATTTCGGACAGAGCAATCAGCCCCAGCATTTT
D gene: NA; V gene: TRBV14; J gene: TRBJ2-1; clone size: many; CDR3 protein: CASSQGHGVGNEQFF; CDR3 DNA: TGTGCCAGCAGCCAAGGACATGGAGTGGGCAATGAGCAGTTCTTC
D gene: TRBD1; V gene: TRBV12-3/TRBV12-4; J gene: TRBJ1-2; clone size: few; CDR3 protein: CASSPPGQPSYTF; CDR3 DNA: TGTGCCAGCAGTCCCCCGGGACAGCCATCCTACACCTTC
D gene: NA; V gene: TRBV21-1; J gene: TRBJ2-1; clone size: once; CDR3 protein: CASSRAGTGVGEQLF; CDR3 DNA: TGTGCCAGCAGCAGAGCCGGGACAGGGGTAGGTGAGCAGCTCTTC
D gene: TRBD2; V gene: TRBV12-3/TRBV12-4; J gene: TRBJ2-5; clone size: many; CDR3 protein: CASTLTSGRPPGPQETQYF; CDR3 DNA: TGTGCCAGCACTCTGACTAGCGGGAGGCCTCCTGGCCCCCAAGAGACCCAGTACTTC
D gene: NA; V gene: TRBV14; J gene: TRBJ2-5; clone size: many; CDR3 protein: CASSPDLQETQYF; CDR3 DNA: TGTGCCAGCAGCCCGGACTTGCAAGAGACCCAGTACTTC
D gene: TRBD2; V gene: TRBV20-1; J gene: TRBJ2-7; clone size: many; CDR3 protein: CSAPRGTSGEELYEQYF; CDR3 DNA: TGCAGTGCCCCCCGCGGGACTAGCGGGGAGGAATTATACGAGCAGTACTTC
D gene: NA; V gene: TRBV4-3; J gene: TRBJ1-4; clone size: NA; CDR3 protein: CASSQGMGEELFF; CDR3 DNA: TGCGCCAGCAGCCAAGGCATGGGGGAGGAACTGTTTTTT
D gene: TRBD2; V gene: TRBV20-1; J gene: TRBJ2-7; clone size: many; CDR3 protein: CSARERGTYEQYF; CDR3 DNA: TGCAGTGCTAGGGAGCGGGGAACCTACGAGCAGTACTTC
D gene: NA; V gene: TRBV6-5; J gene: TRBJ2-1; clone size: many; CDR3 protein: CASIRGDGEQFF; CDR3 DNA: TGTGCCAGCATCAGGGGGGACGGTGAGCAGTTCTTC
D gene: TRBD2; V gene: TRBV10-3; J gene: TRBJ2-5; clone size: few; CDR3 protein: CAISDLGLGFQETQYF; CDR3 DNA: TGTGCCATCAGTGACCTCGGACTAGGGTTCCAAGAGACCCAGTACTTC
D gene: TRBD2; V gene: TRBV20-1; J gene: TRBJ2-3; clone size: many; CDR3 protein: CSARDWTSLSTDTQYF; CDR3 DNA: TGCAGTGCTAGAGATTGGACTAGCCTTAGCACAGATACGCAGTATTTT
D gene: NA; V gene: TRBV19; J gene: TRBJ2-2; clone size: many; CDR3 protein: CASSIPGAGSTGELFF; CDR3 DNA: TGTGCCAGTAGTATACCTGGTGCAGGGAGCACCGGGGAGCTGTTTTTT
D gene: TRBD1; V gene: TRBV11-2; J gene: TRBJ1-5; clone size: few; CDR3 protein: CASSSGQYSNQPQHF; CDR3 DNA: TGTGCCAGCAGCTCGGGACAGTATAGCAATCAGCCCCAGCATTTT